This TCR beta chain came from a study of Ad26.COV2.S vaccination and SARS-CoV-2 variants. Data came from immunoSEQ multiplex PCR; TCRdb stores just in-frame clones and leaves some out. The sample records under 150,000 clones, 86% being singletons. Study-wide results and caveats: Vaccine and placebo recipients had similar non-spike TCR breadth.

Comments on this clone: Its antigen remains unknown.

The CDR3 covers 15 residues. The V gene lost 4 bases and the J gene lost 10 bases, with 17 bases spanning the gap. Germline values: CDR1 MNHEY, CDR2 SMNVEV (reference sequence). The sequence derives from a human donor who had recovered from COVID-19. This specimen consisted of peripheral blood, obtained after recovery from COVID-19. V gene TRBV27 combines with J gene TRBJ1-6; possibly TRBD1 for D (6 bases). The CDR3 sequence: CASSSRTVRSSPLHF. CDR3 nucleotide sequence: TGTGCCAGCAGTTCCCGGACAGTTAGGTCATCACCCCTCCACTTT.